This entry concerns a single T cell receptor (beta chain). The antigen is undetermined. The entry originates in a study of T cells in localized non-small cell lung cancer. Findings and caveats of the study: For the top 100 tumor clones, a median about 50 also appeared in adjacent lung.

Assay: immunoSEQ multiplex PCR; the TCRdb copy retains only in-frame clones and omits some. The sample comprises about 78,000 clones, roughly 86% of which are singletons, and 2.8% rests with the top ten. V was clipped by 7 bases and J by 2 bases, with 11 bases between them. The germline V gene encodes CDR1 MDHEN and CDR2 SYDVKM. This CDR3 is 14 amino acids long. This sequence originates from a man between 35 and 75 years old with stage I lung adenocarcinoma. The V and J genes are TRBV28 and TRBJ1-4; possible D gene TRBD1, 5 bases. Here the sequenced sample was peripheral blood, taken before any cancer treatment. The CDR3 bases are TGTGCCAGCACCCGAGCAGGGACTAATGAAAAACTGTTTTTT. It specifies CASTRAGTNEKLFF. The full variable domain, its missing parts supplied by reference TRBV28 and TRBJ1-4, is DVKVTQSSRYLVKRTGEKVFLECVQDMDHENMFWYRQDPGLGLRLIYFSYDVKMKEKGDIPEGYSVSREKKERFSLILESASTNQTSMYLCASTRAGTNEKLFFGSGTQLSVL.